This T cell receptor (beta chain) was recovered during a study of CD8 T cells in Susac syndrome. Study summary: Patients with Susac syndrome were, at the time of blood collection, therapy-naive, maintained on corticosteroids, or maintained on intravenous immunoglobulin alone.

Reverse transcription of roughly 0.5 to 1 ug RNA was performed with random hexamers. One entry per CDR3 protein, called by TCRdb with MiXCR from the immunoSEQ multiplex PCR reads. Of some 110,000 distinct CDR3 sequences listed, 94% are singletons. Germline trimming cut 5 bases from V and 6 bases from J; bases unmatched to any gene: 2. Germline V lookup: CDR1 SGHVS, CDR2 FQNEAQ. CDR3 size: 12 residues. The chain carries TRBV7-8 and TRBJ1-2, with 8 bases matching TRBD1. This TCR was sampled from a human donor with Susac syndrome. Source material: CD8+ T cells from PBMCs. CDR3 loop: CASSGQGHGYTF. Here the CDR3 DNA reads TGTGCCAGCAGCGGACAGGGACATGGCTACACCTTC.